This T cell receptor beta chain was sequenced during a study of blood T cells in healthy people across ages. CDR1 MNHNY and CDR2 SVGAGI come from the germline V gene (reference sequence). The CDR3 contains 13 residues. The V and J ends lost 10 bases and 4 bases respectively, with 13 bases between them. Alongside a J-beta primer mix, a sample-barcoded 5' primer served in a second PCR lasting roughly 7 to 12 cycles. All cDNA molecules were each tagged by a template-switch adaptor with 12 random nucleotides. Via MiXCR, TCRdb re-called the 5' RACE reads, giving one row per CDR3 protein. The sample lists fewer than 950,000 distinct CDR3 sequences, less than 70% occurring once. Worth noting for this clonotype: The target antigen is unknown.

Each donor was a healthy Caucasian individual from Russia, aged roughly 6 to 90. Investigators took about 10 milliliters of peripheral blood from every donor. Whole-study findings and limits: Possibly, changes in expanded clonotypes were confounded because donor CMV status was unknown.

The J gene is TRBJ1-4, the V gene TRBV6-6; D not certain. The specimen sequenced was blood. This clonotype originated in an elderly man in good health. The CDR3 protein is CATRGGGNEKLFF. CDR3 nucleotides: TGTGCCACCCGAGGAGGCGGTAATGAAAAACTGTTTTTT.